This T cell receptor beta chain derives from a study of blood T cells in healthy people across ages. Study outcomes and limitations: The study found more naive CD4+ cells and higher diversity in long-lived than aged donors.

This clonotype was counted ten times or more. Its antigen is undetermined. For the second PCR, which ran for roughly 6 to 12 cycles, a sample-barcoded 5' primer and a J-beta primer mix were used. Unique molecular identifiers of 12 random nucleotides labeled each cDNA. Any given sample supplied a minimum of 2.5 million CDR3-containing paired-end reads. Via MiXCR, TCRdb re-called the 5' RACE reads, giving one row per CDR3 protein. This repertoire shows 730,000 or so distinct CDR3 sequences, 40% to 50% found once; its top ten account for about 32%. The authors extracted at least 5.5 micrograms of total RNA per sample. Germline CDR1 and CDR2: SGHAT and FQNNGV. V dropped 4 bases and J dropped 1 base, with 14 bases sitting between them. The CDR3 totals 15 residues.

The receptor was isolated from a man at least 80 years old in good health. Material: blood. V gene TRBV11-2 combines with J gene TRBJ2-7, with D perhaps given as TRBD1 or TRBD2 (5 bases each). The CDR3 is CASSSSGTHSYEQYF. The DNA for the CDR3 is TGTGCCAGCAGCTCCTCCGGGACGCATTCCTACGAGCAGTACTTC.